The 19 T cell receptor beta chains below come from one sample, sequenced in a study of T cell changes during pregnancy in multiple sclerosis. The repertoire was sequenced with immunoSEQ multiplex PCR; TCRdb's copy has only in-frame clones and lacks some. The sample yields 25,000 to 30,000 clones, 80% to 90% seen once. Source: CD8+ T cells from peripheral blood mononuclear cells, taken in the second trimester of pregnancy. These receptors all stem from a female donor with multiple sclerosis, enrolled in a pregnancy study.

V gene TRBV5-6 combines with J gene TRBJ2-1; no reliable D call. CDR1 SGHDT and CDR2 YYEEEE come from the germline V gene. V lost 0 bases to trimming and J lost 9 bases, with 13 bases between them. The CDR3 totals 14 residues. The CDR3 protein is CASSLGSGVAEQFF. CDR3 DNA: TGTGCCAGCAGCTTGGGGAGTGGCGTAGCTGAGCAGTTCTTC. The full variable domain, with the rest looked up from reference TRBV5-6 and TRBJ2-1, is DAGVTQSPTHLIKTRGQQVTLRCSPKSGHDTVSWYQQALGQGPQFIFQYYEEEERQRGNFPDRFSGHQFPNYSSELNVNALLLGDSALYLCASSLGSGVAEQFFGPGTRLTVL.

The V gene is TRBV10-3, the J gene TRBJ2-7; weak D call: TRBD1 (7 bases). There are 14 residues in the CDR3. V dropped 2 bases and J dropped 5 bases, with 13 bases sitting between them. CDR1 is ENHRY and CDR2 is SYGVKD in the germline V gene. This chain's CDR3 is CAISEDREVDEQYF. The CDR3 DNA is TGTGCCATCAGTGAGGACAGGGAGGTTGACGAGCAGTACTTC.

The V and J genes are TRBV6-5 and TRBJ2-3; 7 bases are shared with TRBD1. Germline V lookup: CDR1 MNHEY, CDR2 SVGAGI. This CDR3 spans 15 amino acids. Trimming took 6 bases from V and 2 from J; bases not matched to a gene: 8. CDR3 nucleotides: TGTGCCAGCAGCCGAAGGGACAGTATCACAGATACGCAGTATTTT. Translating gives CASSRRDSITDTQYF.

The rearrangement uses TRBV1 and TRBJ2-2; the table calls TRBD2, which could not be checked here. TRBV1 is flagged as a pseudogene. This CDR3 comprises 17 residues. The CDR3 sequence is CTSSHPASGRYAGKLFF. The CDR3 DNA reads TGCACCAGCAGCCACCCAGCTAGCGGGAGATATGCCGGGAAGCTGTTTTTT.

The CDR3 here is CASSYNGARETQYF. CDR3 bases: TGTGCCAGCAGTTACAATGGGGCCAGGGAGACCCAGTACTTC. This chain joins TRBV6-5 and TRBJ2-5; maybe TRBD1 (5 bases). The CDR3 extends over 14 amino acids. Trimming cost V 2 bases and J 5 bases, with 12 bases left between them. CDR1 is MNHEY, CDR2 SVGAGI, per germline.

The genes are TRBV2 and TRBJ2-5, with TRBD1 matching 7 bases. Germline-derived CDR1 and CDR2 are SNHLY and FYNNEI. The CDR3 spans 14 residues. Unmatched junction bases numbered 8, after V lost 8 bases and J lost 2 bases. CDR3 residues: CASCDRELQETQYF. CDR3 in DNA: TGTGCCAGCTGCGACAGGGAACTTCAAGAGACCCAGTACTTC.

This clone showed up just once. The V gene is TRBV11-3, the J gene TRBJ2-2; possibly TRBD1 for D (6 bases). This CDR3 is built from 14 residues. Germline V gives CDR1 SGHNT, CDR2 YENEEA. Trimming left V 3 bases short and J 6 bases short, with 11 bases between. The CDR3 bases are TGTGCCAGCAGCTTGACAGGAAACTCCGGGGAGCTGTTTTTT. As protein: CASSLTGNSGELFF.

CDR3 bases: TGTGCCAGCAGTTCGGTGTTGGACAGAGACAATGAGCAGTTCTTC. Residues: CASSSVLDRDNEQFF. This chain connects TRBV6-6 to TRBJ2-1; possible D gene TRBD1, 6 bases. The CDR3 runs 15 residues. The germline V gene encodes CDR1 MNHNY and CDR2 SVGAGI (reference sequence). The ends were cut back, 4 bases at V and 5 bases at J, with 15 bases in the middle.

The chain is built from TRBV27 and TRBJ1-2; TRBD1 matches at 8 bases. CDR1 and CDR2 from the germline V gene are MNHEY and SMNVEV (reference sequence). V gave up 2 bases and J gave up 3 bases; unmatched junction bases: 5. The CDR3 covers 15 residues. The CDR3 coding sequence is TGTGCCAGCAGTTTAATCCCAGGGGGCGACTATGGCTACACCTTC. Its protein product is CASSLIPGGDYGYTF.

The genes are TRBV18 and TRBJ2-5; D is uncertain. This CDR3 has 15 amino acids. V gave up 2 bases and J gave up 2 bases, with 12 bases separating them. The germline CDR1 and CDR2 sequences are KGHSH and LQKENI. The CDR3 sequence is CASSPDSMAQETQYF. DNA of the CDR3: TGTGCCAGCTCACCAGATTCGATGGCTCAAGAGACCCAGTACTTC.

The chain recombines TRBV5-5 with TRBJ2-4; unclear D gene. The germline V gene encodes CDR1 SGHKS and CDR2 YYEKEE (reference sequence). This CDR3 has 12 amino acids. Trimming pared 4 bases from V and 7 bases from J, leaving 9 bases between. CDR3 residues: CASSALRNIQYF. The CDR3 DNA reads TGTGCCAGCAGCGCCCTTCGGAACATTCAGTACTTC.

The chain joins TRBV2 to TRBJ2-1; 8 nucleotides match TRBD2. The CDR3 covers 18 residues. CDR1 is SNHLY and CDR2 is FYNNEI in the germline V gene. V dropped 0 bases and J dropped 5; count of bases not matched to a gene: 12. The CDR3 sequence is CASSEALLGLGIHNEQFF. The CDR3 DNA follows: TGTGCCAGCAGTGAAGCGCTTCTGGGACTAGGGATCCACAATGAGCAGTTCTTC.

V gene TRBV4-3 combines with J gene TRBJ1-2; 7 positions agree with TRBD1. Germline CDR1 is LGHNA and CDR2 is YSLEER. With V trimmed by 0 bases and J by 5 bases, 6 bases remained unmatched. The CDR3 has 15 amino acids. In nucleotides, the CDR3 is TGCGCCAGCAGCCAAGATGGGGGGACAGATTATGGCTACACCTTC. It is translated as CASSQDGGTDYGYTF.

V and J are TRBV9 and TRBJ2-1; no reliable D call. This CDR3 comprises 14 residues. Germline V CDR1 and CDR2: SGDLS, YYNGEE. V was pared by 3 bases and J by 0 bases, with 7 bases between. The CDR3: CASSAGSSYNEQFF. Written as DNA, the CDR3 is TGTGCCAGCAGCGCAGGAAGCTCCTACAATGAGCAGTTCTTC.

The chain carries TRBV4-3 and TRBJ1-2; 8 positions match TRBD1. CDR1 and CDR2 (germline): LGHNA, YSLEER. The CDR3 spans 17 residues. The ends lost 0 bases at V and 6 bases at J; junction bases unmatched: 12. The CDR3, as DNA: TGCGCCAGCAGCCAAGATTACCCCGGGACAGGCCGCGATGGCTACACCTTC. Protein: CASSQDYPGTGRDGYTF.

The V gene is TRBV4-3, the J gene TRBJ1-5; 8 nucleotides line up with TRBD1. Trimming removed 3 bases from V and 7 bases from J; junction bases left unmatched: 8. Germline V gene sequence: CDR1 LGHNA, CDR2 YSLEER. This CDR3 contains 15 residues. The CDR3 bases are TGCGCCAGCAGCCAGGACAGACAGGGGAACCAGCCCCAGCATTTT. This gives the protein CASSQDRQGNQPQHF.

The chain recombines TRBV19 with TRBJ1-6; D is possibly TRBD1 (5 bases). The CDR3 consists of 15 residues. The germline gives CDR1 LNHDA, CDR2 SQIVND (reference sequence). V was trimmed by 7 bases and J by 9 bases, leaving 19 bases between them. The CDR3 sequence: CASNHDSTTPSPLHF. CDR3 in DNA: TGTGCCAGTAACCATGACAGTACGACCCCTTCACCCCTCCACTTT.

The V call is TRBV27, the J call TRBJ2-7; maybe TRBD1 (7 bases). Germline V gene lookup returns CDR1 MNHEY and CDR2 SMNVEV (reference sequence). This CDR3 is 14 amino acids long. V lost 3 bases and J 2 bases, leaving 11 bases between the germline ends. The DNA for the CDR3 is TGTGCCAGCAGTTTGCGGGGACAGACCTACGAGCAGTACTTC. Encoded protein: CASSLRGQTYEQYF.

The V and J genes are TRBV7-8 and TRBJ2-5; 9 positions match TRBD1. Germline lookup yields CDR1 SGHVS and CDR2 FQNEAQ. CDR3 size: 15 residues. V gave up 3 bases and J gave up 3 bases; unmatched junction bases: 5. The CDR3 sequence: CASSFGTGREETQYF. The CDR3 nucleotides are TGTGCCAGCAGCTTCGGGACAGGGCGAGAAGAGACCCAGTACTTC. The variable domain in full, completed from reference TRBV7-8 and TRBJ2-5, reads GAGVSQSPRYKVAKRGQDVALRCDPISGHVSLFWYQQALGQGPEFLTYFQNEAQLDKSGLPSDRFFAERPEGSVSTLKIQRTQQEDSAVYLCASSFGTGREETQYFGPGTRLLVL.